Listed below are T cell receptor beta chains from one sample, sequenced in a study of yellow fever vaccine responses in identical twins. One entry per CDR3 protein, called by TCRdb with MiXCR from the RT-PCR reads. The sample carries some 20,000 distinct CDR3 sequences, around 74% recorded once. Material: T cells from blood (PBMCs), unsorted or a sorted subset (not recorded which), obtained before or after yellow fever vaccination (not recorded which). These receptors came from a woman under 30 who received the yellow fever vaccine. Each CDR3 is given with its conserved first and last residue. A D gene is named only where the DNA matches it firmly. For some rows the clone size is stated as once, few or many, or as a class when expanded; others skip it.

>few|-|16|TRBV6-5|TRBJ2-2
TGTGCCAGCAGTTACCTCCCCGGGGGACGAACCGGGGAGCTGTTTTTT
CASSYLPGGRTGELFF
>-|-|13|TRBV18|TRBJ2-1
TGTGCCAGCTCACCACCAGGGTACAATGAGCAGTTCTTC
CASSPPGYNEQFF
>once|-|14|TRBV2|TRBJ2-2
TGTGCCAGCAACATGGGGGGCACCGGCGGGGAGCTGTTTTTT
CASNMGGTGGELFF
>-|-|14|TRBV11-1|TRBJ2-5
TGTGCCAGCAGCTTAGATGCAGTCCAAGAGACCCAGTACTTC
CASSLDAVQETQYF
>-|-|13|TRBV5-1|TRBJ2-4
TGCGCCAGCAGCTTGGCAGGGCGGAGCATTCAGTACTTC
CASSLAGRSIQYF
>-|TRBD2|14|TRBV10-2|TRBJ2-3
TGCGCCAGCCAAAGACTAGCAGGCACAGATACGCAGTATTTT
CASQRLAGTDTQYF
>-|TRBD1|16|TRBV11-1|TRBJ2-7
TGTGCCAGCACCCTTAGAAGGGGGGACAGGGCTTACGAGCAGTACTTC
CASTLRRGDRAYEQYF
>-|-|14|TRBV4-1|TRBJ2-1
TGCGCCAGCAGCCAAGGGGACATTTACAATGAGCAGTTCTTC
CASSQGDIYNEQFF
>-|-|13|TRBV6-1|TRBJ1-3
TGTGCCAGCAGGACCTATTCTGGAAACACCATATATTTT
CASRTYSGNTIYF
>once|-|15|TRBV23-1|TRBJ2-2
TGCGCCAGCAGTCCGGACGGCCTAGACACCGGGGAGCTGTTTTTT
CASSPDGLDTGELFF
>-|-|14|TRBV11-3|TRBJ2-3
TGTGCCAGCAGCCGACGACAGGGCACAGATACGCAGTATTTT
CASSRRQGTDTQYF
>-|TRBD2|16|TRBV5-1|TRBJ2-1
TGCGCCAGCAGCTTGGAGTCTAGCGGGAGGGCGGGTGAGCAGTTCTTC
CASSLESSGRAGEQFF
>-|-|14|TRBV12-3/TRBV12-4|TRBJ1-4
TGTGCCAGCAGTTTGTGGGCTGCGAATGAAAAACTGTTTTTT
CASSLWAANEKLFF
>-|TRBD1|15|TRBV5-6|TRBJ2-1
TGTGCCAGCAGCTCCCCGGACAGGGTCTTCAATGAGCAGTTCTTC
CASSSPDRVFNEQFF
>-|TRBD2|16|TRBV13|TRBJ2-1
TGTGCCAGCAGCGTAACTAGCGGGAGTTTCGGCAATGAGCAGTTCTTC
CASSVTSGSFGNEQFF
>once|TRBD1|15|TRBV2|TRBJ2-1
TGTGCCAGCAGTGAAGCTTCGGGACAGTTAAATGAGCAGTTCTTC
CASSEASGQLNEQFF
>-|-|14|TRBV19|TRBJ1-1
TGTGCCAGTAGTATTTCAGGGTTGGGCACTGAAGCTTTCTTT
CASSISGLGTEAFF
>once|-|15|TRBV18|TRBJ1-3
TGTGCCAGCTCATTCGGGACGCCTTCTGGGAACACCATATATTTT
CASSFGTPSGNTIYF
>-|TRBD2|13|TRBV20-1|TRBJ2-1
TGCAGTGCTAAGCGGGGGCCTTACAATGAGCAGTTCTTC
CSAKRGPYNEQFF
>-|-|15|TRBV5-1|TRBJ2-2
TGCGCCAGCAGCTTAGGGAGAATGAACACCGGGGAGCTGTTTTTT
CASSLGRMNTGELFF
>-|TRBD1|16|TRBV4-1|TRBJ1-2
TGCGCCAGCAGCCAAGATGGGGGACAGGTTATAGTTGGCTACACCTTC
CASSQDGGQVIVGYTF
>-|-|13|TRBV2|TRBJ1-1
TGTGCCAACCCATCCGAATGGGGGACTGAAGCTTTCTTT
CANPSEWGTEAFF
>few|-|15|TRBV21-1|TRBJ2-2
TGTGCCAGCAGCGGTACAGGGAGGTATACCGGGGAGCTGTTTTTT
CASSGTGRYTGELFF
>-|-|14|TRBV10-3|TRBJ1-5
TGTGCCATCAGTGAGTCATACGGCAATCAGCCCCAGCATTTT
CAISESYGNQPQHF
>-|-|14|TRBV20-1|TRBJ2-1
TGCAGTGCTAGCCTACCCAGGGAAATGAATGAGCAGTTCTTC
CSASLPREMNEQFF
>-|-|14|TRBV6-1|TRBJ2-5
TGTGCCAGCAGTGAAGGGTCAACGGCAGAGACCCAGTACTTC
CASSEGSTAETQYF
>-|TRBD2|15|TRBV2|TRBJ2-1
TGTGCCAGCACTGGACTAGCGGGAGAGCACAATGAGCAGTTCTTC
CASTGLAGEHNEQFF
>-|-|15|TRBV19|TRBJ1-5
TGTGCCAGTAGTGCCCCAGGGTTGGGTAATCAGCCCCAGCATTTT
CASSAPGLGNQPQHF
>-|-|11|TRBV29-1|TRBJ2-1
TGCAGCGTTGTCCGTAGCAATGAGCAGTTCTTC
CSVVRSNEQFF
>-|TRBD1|14|TRBV5-5|TRBJ2-5
TGTGCCAGCAGTTCCGACAGGGGGTCCCAGGCCCAGTACTTC
CASSSDRGSQAQYF